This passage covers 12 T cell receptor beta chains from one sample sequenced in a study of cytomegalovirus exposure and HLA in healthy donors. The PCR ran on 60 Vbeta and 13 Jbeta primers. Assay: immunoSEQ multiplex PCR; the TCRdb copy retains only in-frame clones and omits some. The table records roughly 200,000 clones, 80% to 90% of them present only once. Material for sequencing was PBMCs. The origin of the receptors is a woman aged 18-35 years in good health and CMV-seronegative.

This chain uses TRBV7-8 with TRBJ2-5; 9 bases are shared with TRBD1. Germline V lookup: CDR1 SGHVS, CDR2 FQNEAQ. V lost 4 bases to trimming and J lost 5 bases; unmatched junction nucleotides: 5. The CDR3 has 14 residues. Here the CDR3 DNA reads TGTGCCAGCAGCTCCGGGACAGGGATCGAGACCCAGTACTTC. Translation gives CASSSGTGIETQYF.

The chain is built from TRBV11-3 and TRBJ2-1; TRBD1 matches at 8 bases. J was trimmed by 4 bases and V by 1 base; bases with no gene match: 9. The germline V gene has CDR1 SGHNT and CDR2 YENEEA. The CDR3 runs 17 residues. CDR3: CASSLGFGQGAYNEQFF. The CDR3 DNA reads TGTGCCAGCAGCTTAGGATTCGGGCAGGGGGCTTACAATGAGCAGTTCTTC.

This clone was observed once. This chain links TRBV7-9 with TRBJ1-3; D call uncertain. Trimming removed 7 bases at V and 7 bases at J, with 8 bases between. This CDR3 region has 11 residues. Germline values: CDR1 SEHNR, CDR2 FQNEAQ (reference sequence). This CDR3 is CASTLTNTIYF. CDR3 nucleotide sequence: TGTGCCAGCACACTTACGAACACCATATATTTT.

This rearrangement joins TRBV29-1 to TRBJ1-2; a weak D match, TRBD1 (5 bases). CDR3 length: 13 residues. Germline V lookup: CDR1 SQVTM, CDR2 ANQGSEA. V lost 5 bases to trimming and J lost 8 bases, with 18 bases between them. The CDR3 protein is CSVPTGGDRGYTF. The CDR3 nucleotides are TGCAGCGTTCCTACTGGGGGGGATCGGGGCTACACCTTC. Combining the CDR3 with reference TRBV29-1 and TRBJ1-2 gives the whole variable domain SAVISQKPSRDICQRGTSLTIQCQVDSQVTMMFWYRQQPGQSLTLIATANQGSEATYESGFVIDKFPISRPNLTFSTLTVSNMSPEDSSIYLCSVPTGGDRGYTFGSGTRLTVV.

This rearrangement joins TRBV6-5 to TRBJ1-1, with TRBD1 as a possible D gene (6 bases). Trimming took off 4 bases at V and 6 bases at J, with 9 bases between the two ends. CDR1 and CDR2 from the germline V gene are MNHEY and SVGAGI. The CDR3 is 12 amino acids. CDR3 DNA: TGTGCCAGCAGTTCATCAGGGGCTGAAGCTTTCTTT. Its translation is CASSSSGAEAFF.

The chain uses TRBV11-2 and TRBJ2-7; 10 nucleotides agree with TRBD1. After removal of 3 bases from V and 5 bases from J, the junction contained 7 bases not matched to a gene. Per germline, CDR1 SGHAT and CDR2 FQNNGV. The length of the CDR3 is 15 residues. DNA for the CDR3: TGTGCCAGCAGCTTGGGACAGGGGTTATCCCACGAGCAGTACTTC. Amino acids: CASSLGQGLSHEQYF.

In DNA form, the CDR3 reads TGCGCCAGCAGCTTGGGGGGGGGACAAACTCTAAGAGGCTACACCTTC. The encoded protein is CASSLGGGQTLRGYTF. V usage is TRBV5-1 and J usage is TRBJ1-2; maybe TRBD1 (6 bases). The CDR3 runs to 16 residues. Trimming left V 0 bases short and J 8 bases short, with 20 bases between. Looked up from germline, CDR1 is SGHRS and CDR2 is YFSETQ. Based on the CDR3 plus reference TRBV5-1 and TRBJ1-2, the full variable domain is KAGVTQTPRYLIKTRGQQVTLSCSPISGHRSVSWYQQTPGQGLQFLFEYFSETQRNKGNFPGRFSGRQFSNSRSEMNVSTLELGDSALYLCASSLGGGQTLRGYTFGSGTRLTVV.

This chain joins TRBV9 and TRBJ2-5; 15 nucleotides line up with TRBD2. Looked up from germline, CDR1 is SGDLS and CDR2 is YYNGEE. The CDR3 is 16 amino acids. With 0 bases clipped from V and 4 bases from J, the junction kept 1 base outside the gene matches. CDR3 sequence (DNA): TGTGCCAGCAGCGTAGTGGGACTAGCGGGAGGAGAGACCCAGTACTTC. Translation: CASSVVGLAGGETQYF.

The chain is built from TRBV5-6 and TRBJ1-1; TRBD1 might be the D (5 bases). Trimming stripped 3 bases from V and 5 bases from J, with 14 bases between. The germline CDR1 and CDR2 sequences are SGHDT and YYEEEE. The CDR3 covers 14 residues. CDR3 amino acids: CASSSVGDSTEAFF. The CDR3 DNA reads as TGTGCCAGCAGCTCGGTGGGGGACTCGACTGAAGCTTTCTTT.

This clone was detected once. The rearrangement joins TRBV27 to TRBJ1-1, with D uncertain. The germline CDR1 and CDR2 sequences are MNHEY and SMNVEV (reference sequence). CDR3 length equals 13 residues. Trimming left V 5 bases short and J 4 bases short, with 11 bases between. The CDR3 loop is CASSRQRGTEAFF. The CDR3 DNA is TGTGCCAGCAGTCGTCAACGGGGCACTGAAGCTTTCTTT.

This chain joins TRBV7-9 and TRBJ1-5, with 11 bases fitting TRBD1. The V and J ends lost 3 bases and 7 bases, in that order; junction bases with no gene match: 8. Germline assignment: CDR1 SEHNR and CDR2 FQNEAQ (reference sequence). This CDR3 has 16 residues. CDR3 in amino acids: CASSFYRDRGGQPQHF. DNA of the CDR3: TGTGCCAGCAGCTTCTACCGGGACAGGGGGGGGCAGCCCCAGCATTTT.

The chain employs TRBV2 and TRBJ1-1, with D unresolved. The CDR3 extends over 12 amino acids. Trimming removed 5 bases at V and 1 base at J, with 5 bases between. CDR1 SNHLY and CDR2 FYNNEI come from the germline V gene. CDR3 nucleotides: TGTGCCAGCAGTCGGTGGAACACTGAAGCTTTCTTT. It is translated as CASSRWNTEAFF.